These 26 T cell receptor beta chains came from one sample sequenced in a study of shared clonotypes between healthy human individuals. TCRdb's copy holds only in-frame clones and misses some; the assay was immunoSEQ multiplex PCR. The table records approximately 2.3 million clones, 85% to 95% of them present only once. The sequenced material came from naive CD4+ T cells from PBMCs. Subset described: CD45RA+ positively selected. The receptors here all came from a man between 18 and 35 years old in good health. Some clones in this sample may be carry-over from other donors' samples.

The chain joins TRBV6-6 to TRBJ2-1; the match to TRBD2 covers 9 bases. Germline-derived CDR1 and CDR2 are MNHNY and SVGAGI (reference sequence). The CDR3 has 16 residues. The ends lost 0 bases at V and 7 bases at J; junction bases unmatched: 7. The chain's CDR3 is CASSYSSAGGGNEQFF. CDR3 DNA: TGTGCCAGCAGTTACTCTTCAGCGGGAGGTGGTAATGAGCAGTTCTTC.

The V gene is TRBV9, the J gene TRBJ2-7; D may be TRBD1 (5 bases). V lost 4 bases and J 2 bases, leaving 16 bases between the germline ends. This CDR3 region has 15 residues. Germline V gives CDR1 SGDLS, CDR2 YYNGEE. In DNA form, the CDR3 reads TGTGCCAGCAGCAGAGAAGACAGACCTACCTACGAGCAGTACTTC. Protein product: CASSREDRPTYEQYF.

V usage is TRBV14 and J usage is TRBJ2-7; 7 bases match TRBD2. V lost 4 bases, J lost 6 bases, and 12 bases stayed unmatched. This CDR3 region has 15 residues. CDR1 and CDR2 from the germline V gene are SGHDN and FVKESK. The CDR3 nucleotides read TGTGCCAGCAGCCCCCGAGCGGGAAGGGTCCGCGAGCAGTACTTC. Translated, it gives CASSPRAGRVREQYF. Using reference TRBV14 and TRBJ2-7 for the parts outside the CDR3, the full variable domain is EAGVTQFPSHSVIEKGQTVTLRCDPISGHDNLYWYRRVMGKEIKFLLHFVKESKQDESGMPNNRFLAERTGGTYSTLKVQPAELEDSGVYFCASSPRAGRVREQYFGPGTRLTVT.

The genes are TRBV4-3 and TRBJ2-5; D gene uncertain. CDR3 length: 13 residues. Germline V CDR1 and CDR2: LGHNA, YSLEER. V was cut by 0 bases and J by 6 bases, with 8 bases left in between. CDR3: CASSQEEGQTQYF. CDR3 nucleotides: TGCGCCAGCAGCCAAGAAGAAGGACAGACCCAGTACTTC.

This sequence joins TRBV2 and TRBJ2-1; D is unresolved. The CDR3 covers 12 residues. V lost 8 bases to trimming and J lost 9 bases, with 14 bases between them. Per germline, CDR1 SNHLY and CDR2 FYNNEI. CDR3 region: CASLLDVGEQFF. As DNA, the CDR3 is TGTGCCAGCTTGCTTGATGTCGGTGAGCAGTTCTTC. Variable domain in full (rest from reference TRBV2 and TRBJ2-1): EPEVTQTPSHQVTQMGQEVILRCVPISNHLYFYWYRQILGQKVEFLVSFYNNEISEKSEIFDDQFSVERPDGSNFTLKIRSTKLEDSAMYFCASLLDVGEQFFGPGTRLTVL.

The gene calls are TRBV30 and TRBJ1-2; no clear D gene. Germline V gene lookup returns CDR1 GTSNPN and CDR2 SVGIG (reference sequence). The V gene lost 3 bases and the J gene lost 5 bases, with 16 bases spanning the gap. CDR3 length: 14 amino acids. In DNA, the CDR3 is TGTGCCTGGAGCCCTAACCGGGGTGGTTATGGCTACACCTTC. It encodes CAWSPNRGGYGYTF. Using reference TRBV30 and TRBJ1-2 for the parts outside the CDR3, the full variable domain is SQTIHQWPATLVQPVGSPLSLECTVEGTSNPNLYWYRQAAGRGLQLLFYSVGIGQISSEVPQNLSASRPQDRQFILSSKKLLLSDSGFYLCAWSPNRGGYGYTFGSGTRLTVV.

J is TRBJ2-7 and V is TRBV6-5; 11 nucleotides align to TRBD2. Trimming removed 1 base from V and 5 bases from J; junction bases left unmatched: 4. The CDR3 extends over 15 amino acids. Per the germline V gene, CDR1 is MNHEY and CDR2 is SVGAGI. The DNA for the CDR3 is TGTGCCAGCAGTTACTTAGCGGGAGGGGGGGACGAGCAGTACTTC. Translation: CASSYLAGGGDEQYF.

The chain combines TRBV5-4 with TRBJ2-5, with TRBD1 matching over 7 bases. V was clipped by 2 bases and J by 0 bases; unmatched bases: 16. Germline assignment: CDR1 SGHNT and CDR2 YYREEE (reference sequence). CDR3 length: 19 amino acids. CDR3 in DNA: TGTGCCAGCAGCTTTAGCGCCGGAAGGGGGCCCCGGTACCAAGAGACCCAGTACTTC. This encodes CASSFSAGRGPRYQETQYF. The full variable domain, completed using reference TRBV5-4 and TRBJ2-5, is ETGVTQSPTHLIKTRGQQVTLRCSSQSGHNTVSWYQQALGQGPQFIFQYYREEENGRGNFPPRFSGLQFPNYSSELNVNALELDDSALYLCASSFSAGRGPRYQETQYFGPGTRLLVL.

The chain couples TRBV11-3 to TRBJ2-1; 13 nucleotides agree with TRBD2. Germline loops: CDR1 SGHNT, CDR2 YENEEA. There are 15 residues in the CDR3. Trimming at V came to 5 bases and at J to 5 bases, leaving 3 bases not matched to a gene. In nucleotides, the CDR3 is TGTGCCAGCAGCGGCGGGACTAGCGGGAACAATGAGCAGTTCTTC. It yields the protein CASSGGTSGNNEQFF.

Details on this clone: The same CDR3 arises from other DNA sequences in this sample as well. The chain links TRBV6-5 to TRBJ1-1, with 7 bases aligning to TRBD1. The CDR3 is made up of 14 amino acids. V was pared by 4 bases and J by 0 bases, with 2 bases of the junction left unmatched. Looked up from germline, CDR1 is MNHEY and CDR2 is SVGAGI. The CDR3 spells CASSLGGLNTEAFF. The DNA of the CDR3 is TGTGCCAGCAGTTTAGGGGGCCTGAACACTGAAGCTTTCTTT.

CDR3 amino acids: CASSQPGQGEKLFF. The DNA for the CDR3 is TGCGCCAGCAGCCAGCCCGGGCAGGGTGAAAAACTGTTTTTT. This chain connects TRBV4-1 to TRBJ1-4; possible D gene TRBD1, 5 bases. CDR1 is MGHRA and CDR2 is YSYEKL in the germline V gene. CDR3 length: 14 amino acids. The V and J ends lost 3 bases and 7 bases respectively, with 12 bases between them.

The genes are TRBV6-5 and TRBJ2-5; D gene unclear. Trimming took 8 bases from V and 2 from J, leaving 12 bases between them. Looked up from germline, CDR1 is MNHEY and CDR2 is SVGAGI. CDR3 length: 13 amino acids. Here the CDR3 reads CASFRGLQETQYF. Here the CDR3 DNA reads TGTGCCAGCTTTCGTGGCTTACAAGAGACCCAGTACTTC.

This sequence joins TRBV4-1 and TRBJ2-1, with 7 bases that match TRBD1. The V and J ends lost 2 bases and 5 bases, in that order; junction bases with no gene match: 6. CDR3 size: 15 residues. Germline V gives CDR1 MGHRA, CDR2 YSYEKL. In DNA, the CDR3 is TGCGCCAGCAGCCAACCCACGACAGGGAACAATGAGCAGTTCTTC. Translated: CASSQPTTGNNEQFF.

As for this clone: Other DNA variants within this sample encode the same CDR3. V usage is TRBV5-1 and J usage is TRBJ2-5; TRBD2 matches 16 bases. The germline V gene encodes CDR1 SGHRS and CDR2 YFSETQ. CDR3 length equals 17 residues. J gave up 4 bases and V 4 bases, and 7 bases lay outside the gene matches. In nucleotides, the CDR3 is TGCGCCAGCAGCCTGGGACTAGCGGGAGGGCCGGGAGAGACCCAGTACTTC. Its protein is CASSLGLAGGPGETQYF.

The table lists this clone with a count of one. V is TRBV27 and J is TRBJ1-5; perhaps TRBD1 as D (5 bases). CDR1 and CDR2 from the germline V gene are MNHEY and SMNVEV (reference sequence). This CDR3 is built from 15 residues. The germline V and J ends were trimmed by 5 bases and 5 bases, with 16 bases remaining between them. CDR3 residues: CASSRSAGTHQPQHF. The DNA of the CDR3 is TGTGCCAGCAGTCGCTCCGCCGGGACCCATCAGCCCCAGCATTTT.

This chain links TRBV5-4 with TRBJ2-2, with TRBD2 matching over 13 bases. The J segment lost 4 bases and the V segment lost 1 base, leaving 1 base of the junction unmatched. This CDR3 contains 16 residues. Germline lookup yields CDR1 SGHNT and CDR2 YYREEE (reference sequence). CDR3: CASSLWTSGSTGELFF. CDR3 nucleotides: TGTGCCAGCAGCTTGTGGACTAGCGGGAGCACCGGGGAGCTGTTTTTT.

The V call is TRBV6-5, the J call TRBJ2-7; a possible D gene is TRBD1 (6 bases). CDR1 is MNHEY and CDR2 is SVGAGI in the germline V gene. Between the trimmed V and J ends, which lost 1 base and 5 bases, there was a span of 12 bases. The CDR3 consists of 14 residues. The DNA of the CDR3 is TGTGCCAGCAGTTACTACGGGGACATCGACGAGCAGTACTTC. This sequence encodes CASSYYGDIDEQYF.

The V gene is TRBV29-1, the J gene TRBJ1-2; tentatively, D is TRBD1 (5 bases). CDR3 length: 15 amino acids. The germline V gene encodes CDR1 SQVTM and CDR2 ANQGSEA. The V end lost 0 bases, the J end lost 4 bases, and 15 bases lay between the germline ends. CDR3 coding DNA: TGCAGCGTTGAAGATCATGGGGGAGGTAGCTATGGCTACACCTTC. It codes for CSVEDHGGGSYGYTF.

This chain connects TRBV5-1 to TRBJ1-1; 7 bases match TRBD1. Germline V gene lookup returns CDR1 SGHRS and CDR2 YFSETQ. Trimming at V came to 1 base and at J to 6 bases, leaving 12 bases not matched to a gene. The CDR3 is made up of 16 amino acids. The CDR3 DNA follows: TGCGCCAGCAGCTTGACCACGACAGGGTCTGGGGCTGAAGCTTTCTTT. Its protein is CASSLTTTGSGAEAFF.

The chain uses TRBV19 and TRBJ1-4, with a weak D call TRBD1 (5 bases). Germline values: CDR1 LNHDA, CDR2 SQIVND (reference sequence). The CDR3 totals 15 residues. Trimming took 4 bases from V and 8 from J, leaving 17 bases between them. The CDR3 loop is CASSNPYGAEEKLFF. The DNA of the CDR3 is TGTGCCAGTAGTAACCCCTACGGGGCCGAAGAAAAACTGTTTTTT.

This clone was counted a single time. This sequence joins TRBV5-4 and TRBJ2-7, with no clear D. Deletions cut 2 bases from V and 3 bases from J, with 6 bases between. Germline V gives CDR1 SGHNT, CDR2 YYREEE (reference sequence). CDR3 length: 12 residues. As DNA, the CDR3 is TGTGCCAGCAGCTTACAGAGCTACGAGCAGTACTTC. This translates into CASSLQSYEQYF. Combining the CDR3 with reference TRBV5-4 and TRBJ2-7 gives the whole variable domain ETGVTQSPTHLIKTRGQQVTLRCSSQSGHNTVSWYQQALGQGPQFIFQYYREEENGRGNFPPRFSGLQFPNYSSELNVNALELDDSALYLCASSLQSYEQYFGPGTRLTVT.

The gene calls are TRBV9 and TRBJ1-2; D ambiguous. The CDR3 totals 14 residues. Germline V gene sequence: CDR1 SGDLS, CDR2 YYNGEE. Trimming pared 0 bases from V and 6 bases from J, leaving 12 bases between. CDR3: CASSVGPRGDGYTF. As DNA, the CDR3 is TGTGCCAGCAGCGTAGGTCCCCGGGGAGATGGCTACACCTTC.

This clone has just one count. The genes are TRBV5-1 and TRBJ1-1; D might be TRBD1 (6 bases). In germline, CDR1 is SGHRS, CDR2 YFSETQ. Trimming pared 4 bases from V and 4 bases from J, leaving 17 bases between. CDR3 length equals 15 residues. The chain's CDR3 is CASSPGAGQGTEAFF. The DNA for the CDR3 is TGCGCCAGCAGCCCGGGGGCAGGGCAAGGCACTGAAGCTTTCTTT.

The CDR3 sequence is CASSLGEGTTVYNQPQHF. CDR3 nucleotides: TGTGCCAGCAGTCTCGGGGAGGGAACGACAGTGTACAATCAGCCCCAGCATTTT. The chain couples TRBV28 to TRBJ1-5; perhaps TRBD1 as D (5 bases). The CDR3 is 18 residues long. Trimming stripped 5 bases from V and 3 bases from J, with 23 bases between. Per germline, CDR1 MDHEN and CDR2 SYDVKM.

The chain combines TRBV6-1 with TRBJ1-3; 11 positions agree with TRBD1. Trimming took 10 bases from V and 3 from J; bases not matched to a gene: 8. This CDR3 has 15 amino acids. From germline, CDR1 is MNHNS and CDR2 SASEGT. The CDR3 DNA reads as TGTGCCATCCCGGACAGGGGGCGGGGTGGAAACACCATATATTTT. Residues: CAIPDRGRGGNTIYF.

The V call is TRBV7-3, the J call TRBJ2-2, with 10 bases fitting TRBD2. The CDR3 spans 18 residues. Germline trimming cut 2 bases from V and 1 base from J; bases unmatched to any gene: 7. CDR1 and CDR2 (germline): SGHTA, FQGTGA. The CDR3 loop reads CASSLGPSGSKNTGELFF. CDR3 coding DNA: TGTGCCAGCAGCTTAGGCCCTAGCGGGAGTAAGAACACCGGGGAGCTGTTTTTT.